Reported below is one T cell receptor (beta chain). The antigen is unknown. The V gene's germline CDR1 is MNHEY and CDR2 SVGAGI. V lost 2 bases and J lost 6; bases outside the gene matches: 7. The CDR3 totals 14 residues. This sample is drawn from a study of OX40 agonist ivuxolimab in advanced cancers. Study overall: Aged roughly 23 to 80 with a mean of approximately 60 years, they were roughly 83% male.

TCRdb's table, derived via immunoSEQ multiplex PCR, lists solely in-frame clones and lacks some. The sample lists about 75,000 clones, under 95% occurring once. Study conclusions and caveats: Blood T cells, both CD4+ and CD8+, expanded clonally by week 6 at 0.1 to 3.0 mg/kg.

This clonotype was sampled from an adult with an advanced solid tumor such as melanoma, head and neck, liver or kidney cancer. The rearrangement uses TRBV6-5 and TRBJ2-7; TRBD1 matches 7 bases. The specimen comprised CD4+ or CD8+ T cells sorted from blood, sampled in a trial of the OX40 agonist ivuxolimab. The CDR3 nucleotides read TGTGCCAGCAGTTACGTGTCACAGGGGACCGAGCAGTACTTC. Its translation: CASSYVSQGTEQYF.